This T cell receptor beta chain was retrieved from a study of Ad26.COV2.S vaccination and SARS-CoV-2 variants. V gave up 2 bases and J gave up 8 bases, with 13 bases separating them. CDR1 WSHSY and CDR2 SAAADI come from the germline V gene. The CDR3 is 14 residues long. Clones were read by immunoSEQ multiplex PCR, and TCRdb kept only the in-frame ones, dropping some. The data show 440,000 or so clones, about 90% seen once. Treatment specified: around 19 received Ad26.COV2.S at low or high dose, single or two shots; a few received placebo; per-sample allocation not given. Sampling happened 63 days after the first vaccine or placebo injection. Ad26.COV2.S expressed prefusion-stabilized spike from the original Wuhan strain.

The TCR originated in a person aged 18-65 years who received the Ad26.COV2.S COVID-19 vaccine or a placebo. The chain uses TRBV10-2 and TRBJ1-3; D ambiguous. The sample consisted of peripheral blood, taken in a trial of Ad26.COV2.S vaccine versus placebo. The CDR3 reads CASSEDGPRYTIYF. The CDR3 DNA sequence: TGCGCCAGCAGTGAGGACGGTCCCCGGTACACCATATATTTT.